These T cell receptor beta chains were read from a single sample in a study of CD8 T cells in Susac syndrome. TCRdb ran MiXCR on the immunoSEQ multiplex PCR reads and lists one entry per CDR3 protein. The table includes about 400,000 distinct CDR3 sequences, more than 80% detected once. The sample taken for sequencing was CD8+ T cells from PBMCs. The receptors stem from a human donor with multiple sclerosis. CDR3s include the opening cysteine and the closing phenylalanine or tryptophan. A D gene is named only where the DNA matches it firmly. For some rows the clone size is stated as once, few or many, or as a class when expanded; others skip it.

clone size	D gene	V gene	J gene	CDR3 protein	CDR3 DNA
-	-	TRBV6-1	TRBJ1-1	CASSDGLGLTEAFF	TGTGCCAGCAGTGACGGACTAGGACTTACTGAAGCTTTCTTT
-	-	TRBV19	TRBJ2-7	CASSKDLGLMSSYEQYF	TGTGCCAGTAGTAAAGACCTCGGGCTGATGAGCTCCTACGAGCAGTACTTC
-	TRBD2	TRBV5-4	TRBJ2-1	CASTPGGGEQFF	TGTGCCAGCACGCCCGGGGGGGGTGAGCAGTTCTTC
few	TRBD2	TRBV11-2	TRBJ2-7	CASSESSSGFNYEQYF	TGTGCCAGCAGCGAAAGCTCTAGCGGCTTTAACTACGAGCAGTACTTC
-	-	TRBV29-1	TRBJ2-7	CSVEGQNSYEQYF	TGCAGCGTTGAAGGACAGAACTCCTACGAGCAGTACTTC
-	-	TRBV2	TRBJ2-7	CASMHGDSYEQYF	TGTGCCAGCATGCACGGGGACTCCTACGAGCAGTACTTC
-	-	TRBV11-2	TRBJ1-3	CASSPWDTRSSGNTIYF	TGTGCCAGCAGCCCCTGGGACACTCGAAGCTCTGGAAACACCATATATTTT
-	-	TRBV3-1	TRBJ1-1	CASSQDVGEAFF	TGTGCCAGCAGCCAAGATGTAGGAGAAGCTTTCTTT
-	TRBD1	TRBV27	TRBJ2-7	CASSYEPGGSEQYF	TGTGCCAGCAGTTACGAGCCAGGGGGCAGCGAGCAGTACTTC
-	-	TRBV19	TRBJ2-7	CASSPEGFYEQYF	TGTGCCAGTAGTCCGGAGGGGTTCTACGAGCAGTACTTC
-	TRBD1	TRBV6-1	TRBJ1-5	CASSEGGGVNRGYNQPQHF	TGTGCCAGCAGTGAAGGGGGGGGCGTAAACAGGGGCTATAATCAGCCCCAGCATTTT
-	-	TRBV27	TRBJ1-1	CASSTRQEANTEAFF	TGTGCCAGCAGTACCCGACAGGAAGCGAACACTGAAGCTTTCTTT
-	-	TRBV28	TRBJ2-7	CASSFFRTYEQYF	TGTGCCAGCAGTTTTTTCCGGACCTACGAGCAGTACTTC
-	TRBD2	TRBV27	TRBJ2-3	CASSLLRLASTDTQYF	TGTGCCAGCAGTTTACTCAGACTAGCTAGCACAGATACGCAGTATTTT
-	TRBD2	TRBV3-1	TRBJ2-3	CASSSGTSLNTQYF	TGTGCCAGCAGCTCCGGGACTAGTCTCAATACGCAGTATTTT
-	-	TRBV7-8	TRBJ2-7	CASSLVSQGHHEQYF	TGTGCCAGCAGCTTAGTTTCCCAGGGGCACCACGAGCAGTACTTC
-	TRBD2	TRBV12-3/TRBV12-4	TRBJ2-1	CASSLGYSGGANEQFF	TGTGCCAGCAGTTTAGGTTACAGCGGGGGGGCCAATGAGCAGTTCTTC
-	-	TRBV28	TRBJ2-1	CASSPDNNEQFF	TGTGCCAGCAGTCCGGACAACAATGAGCAGTTCTTC
-	TRBD1	TRBV27	TRBJ2-5	CASRSTTGGWETQYF	TGTGCCAGCAGATCCACCACAGGGGGGTGGGAGACCCAGTACTTC
-	-	TRBV15	TRBJ2-7	CATSSLDSYEQYF	TGTGCCACCAGCAGCCTAGACAGCTACGAGCAGTACTTC
-	-	TRBV2	TRBJ2-1	CASYDNSHNNEQFF	TGTGCCAGCTATGATAATTCCCATAACAATGAGCAGTTCTTC
-	TRBD1	TRBV27	TRBJ2-6	CASSTRTGAGANVLTF	TGTGCCAGCAGTACCCGGACAGGGGCTGGGGCCAACGTCCTGACTTTC
-	TRBD1	TRBV29-1	TRBJ2-5	CSVDRRDRGQETQYF	TGCAGCGTTGATAGGCGGGACAGGGGTCAAGAGACCCAGTACTTC
-	-	TRBV7-9	TRBJ2-7	CASSWDPGFYEQYF	TGTGCCAGCAGCTGGGACCCAGGGTTCTACGAGCAGTACTTC
-	-	TRBV29-1	TRBJ1-2	CSVDFRDPDGYTF	TGCAGCGTGGATTTCCGGGATCCGGATGGCTACACCTTC
-	-	TRBV6-1	TRBJ2-7	CASSVKRGDEQYF	TGTGCCAGCAGTGTCAAGAGGGGGGACGAGCAGTACTTC
-	-	TRBV30	TRBJ2-1	CAWRVLPHLKFF	TGTGCCTGGAGGGTCCTGCCCCACCTTAAGTTCTTC
-	-	TRBV28	TRBJ1-5	CASSFRGSNQPQHF	TGTGCCAGCAGTTTTCGAGGGAGCAATCAGCCCCAGCATTTT
-	-	TRBV3-1	TRBJ2-7	CASSQAYEQYF	TGTGCCAGCAGCCAGGCCTACGAGCAGTACTTC
-	-	TRBV7-8	TRBJ2-3	CASSTSYWTEVTDTQYF	TGTGCCAGCAGCACGAGCTATTGGACAGAGGTAACAGATACGCAGTATTTT
-	-	TRBV24-1	TRBJ2-7	CATSDCLGRGTYEQYF	TGTGCCACCAGTGATTGTTTGGGAAGGGGTACCTACGAGCAGTACTTC
-	-	TRBV30	TRBJ1-5	CAWSPGYSNQPQHF	TGTGCCTGGAGCCCGGGTTATAGCAATCAGCCCCAGCATTTT
-	-	TRBV5-1	TRBJ2-5	CASSAKESDRGGETQYF	TGCGCCAGCAGCGCAAAAGAGTCCGACCGAGGGGGAGAGACCCAGTACTTC
-	-	TRBV11-2	TRBJ2-7	CASSNPDSYEQYF	TGTGCCAGCAGTAACCCGGACTCCTACGAGCAGTACTTC
-	TRBD1	TRBV9	TRBJ1-1	CASSVDDAGGTGVAEAFF	TGTGCCAGCAGCGTAGACGATGCCGGCGGGACAGGGGTGGCTGAAGCTTTCTTT